This T cell receptor beta chain was retrieved from a study of blood T cell repertoires in COVID-19. Whole-study context: Researchers got acute and convalescent COVID-19 samples from the United States, Italy and Spain. The analysed material was cDNA or gDNA that came from T cells, B-cell-depleted T cells, or PBMCs.

Ages ranged from about 18 to 89 years, with residence in 24 US areas. In its sample, this clone was seen a few times. Germline V lookup: CDR1 MGHDK, CDR2 SYGVNS. The CDR3 is 16 amino acids. V was trimmed by 6 bases and J by 4 bases, leaving 18 bases between them. Authors' methods: Reference gene primer amplification gave nucleated cell count estimates. Data came from immunoSEQ multiplex PCR; TCRdb stores just in-frame clones and leaves some out. From that table come the V and J calls and clone size; the DNA was used to work out D and trimming. This sample has 360,000 or so clones, with more than 75% found just once.

The source is a woman aged 30 to 39 who had recovered from COVID-19. Specimen: PBMCs or T cells enriched from blood (not recorded which). The rearrangement links TRBV25-1 to TRBJ1-4, with D perhaps matching TRBD1 (6 bases). Here the CDR3 DNA reads TGTGCCAGCAGACCCAAAATTCAGGGGAATAATGAAAAACTGTTTTTT. Translating it yields CASRPKIQGNNEKLFF.